A single sample is the source of the 6 T cell receptor beta chains below, sequenced in a study of T cells after yellow fever vaccination. MiXCR, run by TCRdb on the 5' RACE reads, gives a single entry per CDR3 protein. The table shows a few hundred thousand distinct CDR3 sequences, with approximately 8% occurring only once. The input for sequencing was PBMCs, taken 45 days after the first yellow fever vaccination. These receptors came from a man aged 18 to 29 who received the YFV17D yellow fever vaccine.

The chain links TRBV6-1 to TRBJ1-2, with TRBD1 identical over 10 bases. The germline V gene encodes CDR1 MNHNS and CDR2 SASEGT. CDR3 length: 16 amino acids. V trimming: 6 bases; J trimming: 8 bases; junction bases outside the gene matches: 15. For the CDR3, the DNA is TGTGCCAGCAGAAGGGGACAGGGGCTTCCCCGTTCGGGCTACACCTTC. This translates into CASRRGQGLPRSGYTF.

The rearrangement joins TRBV7-2 to TRBJ2-3; 10 bases align to TRBD2. In germline, CDR1 is SGHTA, CDR2 FQGNSA. V shed 0 bases and J 5 bases; nucleotides not matched to a gene: 11. The CDR3 has 18 residues. In nucleotides, the CDR3 is TGTGCCAGCAGCTTAGCGTGGGCTAGCGGGGGTGAAAGAGATACGCAGTATTTT. This sequence encodes CASSLAWASGGERDTQYF.

With respect to this clonotype: A much larger clone differs by one base, so this may be a read error. V and J are TRBV5-1 and TRBJ2-1; 7 bases match TRBD1. Germline lookup yields CDR1 SGHRS and CDR2 YFSETQ. The CDR3 loop spans 17 amino acids. The V gene end was trimmed by 4 bases and the J gene end by 3 bases; junction bases not matched to a gene: 13. CDR3 amino acids: CASSRILTGDGYNEQFF. In DNA form, the CDR3 reads TGCGCCAGCAGCCGAATCTTAACAGGGGACGGCTACAATGAGCAGTTCTTC.

This clonotype was observed a few times. This chain joins TRBV6-5 and TRBJ1-2; tentatively, D is TRBD1 (5 bases). This CDR3 is built from 14 residues. CDR1 is MNHEY and CDR2 is SVGAGI in the germline V gene. Trimming took 2 bases from V and 2 from J, leaving 9 bases between them. Here the CDR3 reads CASSYGPGNYGYTF. Written as DNA, the CDR3 is TGTGCCAGCAGTTACGGCCCAGGGAACTATGGCTACACCTTC.

The sample holds a few counts of this clonotype. This chain connects TRBV5-1 to TRBJ2-5; either TRBD1 or TRBD2 may fit D (5 bases each). Germline CDR1 and CDR2: SGHRS and YFSETQ. V was pared by 5 bases and J by 2 bases, with 13 bases between. This CDR3 region has 14 residues. CDR3 sequence reads: CASRPRGSQETQYF. CDR3 sequence (DNA): TGCGCCAGCAGACCGAGGGGCTCTCAAGAGACCCAGTACTTC.

This clonotype was found many times. The gene calls are TRBV5-1 and TRBJ2-2; D unresolved. V gave up 4 bases and J gave up 1 base, with 14 bases separating them. The CDR3 has 16 amino acids. Per germline, CDR1 SGHRS and CDR2 YFSETQ. In nucleotides, the CDR3 is TGCGCCAGCAGCGGCTCCTCTACCCTGAACACCGGGGAGCTGTTTTTT. Protein: CASSGSSTLNTGELFF.